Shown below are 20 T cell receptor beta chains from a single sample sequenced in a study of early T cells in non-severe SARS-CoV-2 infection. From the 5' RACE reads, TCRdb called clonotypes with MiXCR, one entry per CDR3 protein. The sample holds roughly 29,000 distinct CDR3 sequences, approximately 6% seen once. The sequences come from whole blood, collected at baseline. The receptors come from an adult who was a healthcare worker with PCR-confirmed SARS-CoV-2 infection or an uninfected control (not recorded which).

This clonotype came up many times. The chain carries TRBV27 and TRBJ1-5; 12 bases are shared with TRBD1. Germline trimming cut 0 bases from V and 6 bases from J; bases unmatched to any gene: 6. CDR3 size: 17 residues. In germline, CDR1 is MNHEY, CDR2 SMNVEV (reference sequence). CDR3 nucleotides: TGTGCCAGCAGTTTATCGGGGACAGGGGGCCAATCTCAGCCCCAGCATTTT. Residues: CASSLSGTGGQSQPQHF.

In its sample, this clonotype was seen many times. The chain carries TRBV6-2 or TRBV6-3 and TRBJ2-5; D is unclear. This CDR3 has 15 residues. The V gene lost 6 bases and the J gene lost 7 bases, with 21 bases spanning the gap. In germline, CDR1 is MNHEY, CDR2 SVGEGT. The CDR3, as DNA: TGTGCCAGCAGCATCGGCTTAGTGCCCCGGGTGACCCAGTACTTC. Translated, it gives CASSIGLVPRVTQYF.

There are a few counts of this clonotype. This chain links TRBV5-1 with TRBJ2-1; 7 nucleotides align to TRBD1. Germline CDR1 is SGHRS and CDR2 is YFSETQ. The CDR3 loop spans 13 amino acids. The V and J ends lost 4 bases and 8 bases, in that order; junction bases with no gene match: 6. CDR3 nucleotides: TGCGCCAGCAGCACGGGACAGACGGATGAGCAGTTCTTC. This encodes CASSTGQTDEQFF.

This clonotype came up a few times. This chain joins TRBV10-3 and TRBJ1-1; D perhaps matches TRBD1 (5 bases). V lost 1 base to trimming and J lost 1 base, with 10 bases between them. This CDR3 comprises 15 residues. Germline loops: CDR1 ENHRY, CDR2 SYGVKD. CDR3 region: CAISEWDTGNTEAFF. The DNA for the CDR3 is TGTGCCATCAGTGAGTGGGATACAGGGAACACTGAAGCTTTCTTT.

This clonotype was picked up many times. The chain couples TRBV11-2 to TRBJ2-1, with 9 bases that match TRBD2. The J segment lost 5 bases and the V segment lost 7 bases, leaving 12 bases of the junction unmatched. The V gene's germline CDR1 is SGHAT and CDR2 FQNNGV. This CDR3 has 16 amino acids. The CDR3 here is CASILGWRGGDNEQFF. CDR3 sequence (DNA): TGTGCCAGCATCCTAGGGTGGCGGGGGGGCGACAATGAGCAGTTCTTC. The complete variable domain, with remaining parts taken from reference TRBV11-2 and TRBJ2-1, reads EAGVAQSPRYKIIEKRQSVAFWCNPISGHATLYWYQQILGQGPKLLIQFQNNGVVDDSQLPKDRFSAERLKGVDSTLKIQPAKLEDSAVYLCASILGWRGGDNEQFFGPGTRLTVL.

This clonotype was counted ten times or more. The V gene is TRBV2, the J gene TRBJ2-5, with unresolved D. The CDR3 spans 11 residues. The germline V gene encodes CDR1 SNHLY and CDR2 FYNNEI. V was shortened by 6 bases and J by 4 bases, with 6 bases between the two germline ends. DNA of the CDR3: TGTGCCAGCAGCAGCTCAGAGACCCAGTACTTC. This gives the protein CASSSSETQYF. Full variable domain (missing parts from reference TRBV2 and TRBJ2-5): EPEVTQTPSHQVTQMGQEVILRCVPISNHLYFYWYRQILGQKVEFLVSFYNNEISEKSEIFDDQFSVERPDGSNFTLKIRSTKLEDSAMYFCASSSSETQYFGPGTRLLVL.

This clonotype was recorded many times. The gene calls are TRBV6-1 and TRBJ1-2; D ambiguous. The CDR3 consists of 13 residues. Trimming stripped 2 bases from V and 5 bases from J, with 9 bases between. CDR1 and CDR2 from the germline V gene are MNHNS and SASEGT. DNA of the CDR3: TGTGCCAGCAGTGAACGGACGGCGTATGGCTACACCTTC. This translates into CASSERTAYGYTF.

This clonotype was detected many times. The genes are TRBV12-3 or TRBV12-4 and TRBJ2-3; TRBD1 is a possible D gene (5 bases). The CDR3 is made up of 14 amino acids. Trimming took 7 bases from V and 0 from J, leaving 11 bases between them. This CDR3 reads CASTLGLSTDTQYF. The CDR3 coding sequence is TGTGCCAGCACCCTGGGGCTTAGCACAGATACGCAGTATTTT.

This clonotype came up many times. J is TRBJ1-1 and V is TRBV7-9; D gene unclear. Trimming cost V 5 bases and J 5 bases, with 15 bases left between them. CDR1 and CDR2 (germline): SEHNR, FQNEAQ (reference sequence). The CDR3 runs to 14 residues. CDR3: CASSPQPLETEAFF. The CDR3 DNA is TGTGCCAGCAGCCCCCAGCCGCTGGAGACTGAAGCTTTCTTT.

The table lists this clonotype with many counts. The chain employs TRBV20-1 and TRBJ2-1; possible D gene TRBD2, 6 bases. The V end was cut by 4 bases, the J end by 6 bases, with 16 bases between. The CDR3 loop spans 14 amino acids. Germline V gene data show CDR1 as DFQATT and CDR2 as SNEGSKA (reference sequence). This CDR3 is CSATPTGRSNEQFF. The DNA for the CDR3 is TGCAGTGCTACACCCACTGGGAGGAGCAATGAGCAGTTCTTC.

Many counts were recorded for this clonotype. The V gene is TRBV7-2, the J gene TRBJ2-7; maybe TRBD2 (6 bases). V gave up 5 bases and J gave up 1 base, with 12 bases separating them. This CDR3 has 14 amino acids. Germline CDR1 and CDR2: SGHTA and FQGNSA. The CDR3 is CASSPGVKSYEQYF. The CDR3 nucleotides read TGTGCCAGCAGCCCGGGGGTAAAATCCTACGAGCAGTACTTC.

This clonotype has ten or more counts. The CDR3 bases are TGCAGTGCTAGACGACGGACTAGCGGGAGTTTAGCAGATACGCAGTATTTT. Translating gives CSARRRTSGSLADTQYF. The V and J genes are TRBV20-1 and TRBJ2-3, with 13 bases matching TRBD2. CDR3 length: 17 amino acids. The V gene's germline CDR1 is DFQATT and CDR2 SNEGSKA (reference sequence). V trimming: 2 bases; J trimming: 4 bases; junction bases outside the gene matches: 9.

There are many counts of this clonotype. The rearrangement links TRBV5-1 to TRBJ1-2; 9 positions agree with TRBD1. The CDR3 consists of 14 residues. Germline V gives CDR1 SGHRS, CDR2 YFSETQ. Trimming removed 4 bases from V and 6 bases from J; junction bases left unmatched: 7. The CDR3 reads CASSLFGQGNGYTF. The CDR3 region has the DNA TGCGCCAGCAGCCTATTCGGACAGGGGAATGGCTACACCTTC. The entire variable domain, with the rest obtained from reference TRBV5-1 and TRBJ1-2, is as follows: KAGVTQTPRYLIKTRGQQVTLSCSPISGHRSVSWYQQTPGQGLQFLFEYFSETQRNKGNFPGRFSGRQFSNSRSEMNVSTLELGDSALYLCASSLFGQGNGYTFGSGTRLTVV.

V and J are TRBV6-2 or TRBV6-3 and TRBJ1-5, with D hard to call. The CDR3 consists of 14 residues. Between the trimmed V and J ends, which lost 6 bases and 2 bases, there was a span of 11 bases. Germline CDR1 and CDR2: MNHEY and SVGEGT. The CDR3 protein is CASSEDGRNQPQHF. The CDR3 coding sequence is TGTGCCAGCAGCGAAGACGGCCGCAATCAGCCCCAGCATTTT.

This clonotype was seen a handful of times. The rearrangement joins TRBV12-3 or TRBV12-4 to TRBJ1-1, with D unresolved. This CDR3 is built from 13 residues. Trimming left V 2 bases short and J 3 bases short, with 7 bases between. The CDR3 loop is CASSLFGDTEAFF. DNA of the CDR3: TGTGCCAGCAGTTTATTCGGGGACACTGAAGCTTTCTTT.

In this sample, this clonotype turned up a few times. CDR3 sequence reads: CASSWRDTQYF. The CDR3 DNA is TGTGCCAGCAGTTGGCGAGATACGCAGTATTTT. The V call is TRBV28, the J call TRBJ2-3, with no clear D. CDR3 length: 11 residues. CDR1 is MDHEN and CDR2 is SYDVKM in the germline V gene. Trimming shortened V by 4 bases and J by 5 bases, and 4 bases separated the two germline ends.

The CDR3 loop is CASSFGDPKYNEQFF. CDR3 in DNA: TGTGCCAGCAGCTTCGGAGACCCCAAATACAATGAGCAGTTCTTC. V usage is TRBV7-2 and J usage is TRBJ2-1; D remains ambiguous. CDR3 length: 15 amino acids. Germline V gene sequence: CDR1 SGHTA, CDR2 FQGNSA. Deletions cut 3 bases from V and 4 bases from J, with 13 bases between.

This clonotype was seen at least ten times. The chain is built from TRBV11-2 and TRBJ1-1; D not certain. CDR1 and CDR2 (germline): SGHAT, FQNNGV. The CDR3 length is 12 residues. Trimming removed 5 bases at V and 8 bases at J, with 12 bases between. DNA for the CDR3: TGTGCCAGCAGCCCGCAGAGGCCAGAAGCTTTCTTT. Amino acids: CASSPQRPEAFF.

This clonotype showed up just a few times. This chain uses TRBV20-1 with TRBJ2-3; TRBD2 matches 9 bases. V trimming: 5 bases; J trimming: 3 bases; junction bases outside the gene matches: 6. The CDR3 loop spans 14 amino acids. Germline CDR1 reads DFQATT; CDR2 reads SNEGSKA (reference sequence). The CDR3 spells CSAAAGGQTDTQYF. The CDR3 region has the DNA TGCAGTGCTGCAGCGGGGGGCCAGACAGATACGCAGTATTTT.

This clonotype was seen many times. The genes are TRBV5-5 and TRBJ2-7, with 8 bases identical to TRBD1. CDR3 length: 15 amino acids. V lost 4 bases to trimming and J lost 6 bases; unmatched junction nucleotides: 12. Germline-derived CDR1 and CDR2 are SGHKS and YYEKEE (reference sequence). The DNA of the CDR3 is TGTGCCAGCAGCGGCGGACAGGGTTTGGGTGGCGAGCAGTACTTC. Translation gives CASSGGQGLGGEQYF.